Listed below are T cell receptor beta chains from one sample, sequenced in a study of response to subunit inactivated influenza vaccine. TCRdb recomputed calls from the RT-PCR reads with MiXCR, one row per CDR3 protein. The sample records around 570,000 distinct CDR3 sequences, 7.6% being singletons. Sequenced material: PBMCs from blood, taken less than 25 months after vaccination. These receptors all come from a man in his fifties or sixties who received an inactivated influenza vaccine. The CDR3 runs from the conserved cysteine through the conserved F or W. The D gene is left open where the match is weak. Expanded clones are given a class, and other clones once, few, many or no size at all.

D gene: .; V gene: TRBV15; clone size: few; J gene: TRBJ1-2; CDR3 DNA: TGTGCCACCAGCAGAGATCTTCCGGGTGGCTACACCTTC; CDR3 protein: CATSRDLPGGYTF
D gene: .; V gene: TRBV28; clone size: few; J gene: TRBJ1-1; CDR3 DNA: TGTGCCAGCAGCACCCGAGTCACTACGGAAGCTTTCTTT; CDR3 protein: CASSTRVTTEAFF
D gene: TRBD1; V gene: TRBV7-2; clone size: many; J gene: TRBJ2-7; CDR3 DNA: TGTGCCAGCAGCCCCGGACAGGGGCGGTACTTC; CDR3 protein: CASSPGQGRYF
D gene: .; V gene: TRBV2; clone size: many; J gene: TRBJ2-7; CDR3 DNA: TGTGCCAGCCAGAGGACTGTTACCTACGAGCAGTACTTC; CDR3 protein: CASQRTVTYEQYF
D gene: TRBD2; V gene: TRBV7-2; clone size: .; J gene: TRBJ2-3; CDR3 DNA: TGTGCCAGCAGCCGCCTAAGCGGGGGTACAGATACGCAGTATTTT; CDR3 protein: CASSRLSGGTDTQYF
D gene: .; V gene: TRBV10-3; clone size: .; J gene: TRBJ2-7; CDR3 DNA: TGTGCCATCAGTGAGTCGCTCAAACAGTACGAGCAGTACTTC; CDR3 protein: CAISESLKQYEQYF
D gene: .; V gene: TRBV12-3/TRBV12-4; clone size: .; J gene: TRBJ1-2; CDR3 DNA: TGTGCCAGCAGTTCACTAGGCTATGGCTACACCTTC; CDR3 protein: CASSSLGYGYTF
D gene: TRBD2; V gene: TRBV5-4; clone size: .; J gene: TRBJ2-3; CDR3 DNA: TGTGCCAGCAGCTGGAAGACTAGCGGGAGGAAGGATACGCAGTATTTT; CDR3 protein: CASSWKTSGRKDTQYF
D gene: TRBD1; V gene: TRBV28; clone size: many; J gene: TRBJ1-5; CDR3 DNA: TGTGCCAGCAGCACGGGACAGGGCGACAATCAGCCCCAGCATTTT; CDR3 protein: CASSTGQGDNQPQHF
D gene: TRBD2; V gene: TRBV20-1; clone size: few; J gene: TRBJ2-3; CDR3 DNA: TGCAGTGCTAGTATTAGCGGGTACGCCGATACGCAGTATTTT; CDR3 protein: CSASISGYADTQYF
D gene: TRBD2; V gene: TRBV4-1; clone size: many; J gene: TRBJ2-2; CDR3 DNA: TGCGCCACTGGGGAGGGCCCTCGACTAGCGGGGTCCACCGGGGAGCTGTTTTTT; CDR3 protein: CATGEGPRLAGSTGELFF
D gene: .; V gene: TRBV28; clone size: many; J gene: TRBJ1-6; CDR3 DNA: TGTGCCAGCAGTTTACCATTGACGGAGACCAGCTCCTATAATTCACCCCTCCACTTT; CDR3 protein: CASSLPLTETSSYNSPLHF
D gene: .; V gene: TRBV24-1; clone size: many; J gene: TRBJ2-1; CDR3 DNA: TGTGCCACCAGTGACAGGGGCTACAATGAGCAGTTCTTC; CDR3 protein: CATSDRGYNEQFF
D gene: .; V gene: TRBV5-1; clone size: many; J gene: TRBJ2-6; CDR3 DNA: TGCGCCAGCAGCCAACGGGGATCTGGGGCCAACGTCCTGACTTTC; CDR3 protein: CASSQRGSGANVLTF
D gene: TRBD1; V gene: TRBV4-3; clone size: .; J gene: TRBJ1-2; CDR3 DNA: TGCGCCAGCAGCCAAGATTGGCAGGGGGCGTCTGGCTACACCTTC; CDR3 protein: CASSQDWQGASGYTF
D gene: .; V gene: TRBV12-3/TRBV12-4; clone size: many; J gene: TRBJ2-6; CDR3 DNA: TGTGCCAGCAGTTTGGGGGGCGGGACTGGGGCCAACGTCCTGACTTTC; CDR3 protein: CASSLGGGTGANVLTF
D gene: .; V gene: TRBV12-3/TRBV12-4; clone size: .; J gene: TRBJ1-1; CDR3 DNA: TGTGCCAGCAGTTTATCTGTCCTACAAGCTTTCTTT; CDR3 protein: CASSLSVLQAFF
D gene: .; V gene: TRBV11-2; clone size: .; J gene: TRBJ2-3; CDR3 DNA: TGTGCCAGCACCACCTCGGGGGGCGGGTCAGATACGCAGTATTTT; CDR3 protein: CASTTSGGGSDTQYF
D gene: .; V gene: TRBV7-2; clone size: .; J gene: TRBJ2-1; CDR3 DNA: TGTGCCAGCAGCTTAGTGCTACGGGAGAGACGGTTCTTC; CDR3 protein: CASSLVLRERRFF
D gene: TRBD2; V gene: TRBV6-5; clone size: few; J gene: TRBJ2-7; CDR3 DNA: TGTGCCAGCAGTTACGCCGGGACTAGCTGGTGGTACTTC; CDR3 protein: CASSYAGTSWWYF
D gene: .; V gene: TRBV3-1; clone size: many; J gene: TRBJ1-2; CDR3 DNA: TGTGCCAGCAGAAACCGGGACACGGCTAACTATGGCTACACCTTC; CDR3 protein: CASRNRDTANYGYTF
D gene: TRBD1; V gene: TRBV7-2; clone size: few; J gene: TRBJ1-1; CDR3 DNA: TGTGCCAGCAGCTTAATCGGACAGGGCACTGAAGCTTTCTTT; CDR3 protein: CASSLIGQGTEAFF
D gene: TRBD1; V gene: TRBV27; clone size: .; J gene: TRBJ1-6; CDR3 DNA: TGTGCCAGCAGTCCAGACAGGGCTAAGGATTCACCCCTCCACTTT; CDR3 protein: CASSPDRAKDSPLHF
D gene: .; V gene: TRBV4-2; clone size: .; J gene: TRBJ2-1; CDR3 DNA: TGTGCCAGCAGCCAAGAGACTGTCTACTCCTACAATGAGCAGTTCTTC; CDR3 protein: CASSQETVYSYNEQFF
D gene: .; V gene: TRBV5-5; clone size: few; J gene: TRBJ2-1; CDR3 DNA: TGTGCCAGCAGCTTGGCAGGGGCGAGCTCCTACAATGAGCAGTTCTTC; CDR3 protein: CASSLAGASSYNEQFF
D gene: .; V gene: TRBV11-2; clone size: .; J gene: TRBJ1-5; CDR3 DNA: TGTGCCAGCAGCTTAGATCCCCTCCAGCCCCAGCATTTT; CDR3 protein: CASSLDPLQPQHF
D gene: TRBD1; V gene: TRBV5-1; clone size: few; J gene: TRBJ2-1; CDR3 DNA: TGCGCCAGCAGCTTGGGGGACAGGGGATTGGGCAATGAGCAGTTCTTC; CDR3 protein: CASSLGDRGLGNEQFF
D gene: .; V gene: TRBV9; clone size: few; J gene: TRBJ1-1; CDR3 DNA: TGTGCCACTCCCAGGCCCACTGGGAACACTGAAGCTTTCTTT; CDR3 protein: CATPRPTGNTEAFF
D gene: .; V gene: TRBV4-2; clone size: .; J gene: TRBJ2-7; CDR3 DNA: TGTGCCAGCAGCGGGACAACGTCCTACGAGCAGTACTTC; CDR3 protein: CASSGTTSYEQYF
D gene: TRBD2; V gene: TRBV7-3; clone size: .; J gene: TRBJ2-1; CDR3 DNA: TGTGCCAGCAGCTTAAACCCCTCCGGGAGGGCCAGCTACAATGAGCAGTTCTTC; CDR3 protein: CASSLNPSGRASYNEQFF
D gene: .; V gene: TRBV12-3/TRBV12-4; clone size: many; J gene: TRBJ2-5; CDR3 DNA: TGTGCCAGCAGTCTCAGGGGGGCTCGGGAGACCCAGTACTTC; CDR3 protein: CASSLRGARETQYF
D gene: .; V gene: TRBV20-1; clone size: .; J gene: TRBJ1-1; CDR3 DNA: TGCAGTGCTAGACTTATTACTGAAGCTTTCTTT; CDR3 protein: CSARLITEAFF
D gene: .; V gene: TRBV20-1; clone size: .; J gene: TRBJ2-7; CDR3 DNA: TGCAGTGCTAGAGATCGCCGCGGGGCTCGGGAGCAGTACTTC; CDR3 protein: CSARDRRGAREQYF
D gene: .; V gene: TRBV12-3/TRBV12-4; clone size: many; J gene: TRBJ2-5; CDR3 DNA: TGTGCCAGCTCGACGTGGGAGACCCAGTACTTC; CDR3 protein: CASSTWETQYF
D gene: TRBD2; V gene: TRBV20-1; clone size: few; J gene: TRBJ2-7; CDR3 DNA: TGCAGTGCTAGAGATCCGGGGACTAGCGGGAGCCTCTCCTACGAGCAGTACTTC; CDR3 protein: CSARDPGTSGSLSYEQYF
D gene: .; V gene: TRBV20-1; clone size: .; J gene: TRBJ2-1; CDR3 DNA: TGCAGTGCTAGAGATCCCCCAGGCCCCCACCCACTAGTCTTCGGGCAGTTCTTC; CDR3 protein: CSARDPPGPHPLVFGQFF
D gene: TRBD1; V gene: TRBV5-1; clone size: few; J gene: TRBJ1-2; CDR3 DNA: TGCGCCAGCAGCCCAAAGACAGGGGAAGGCTACACCTTC; CDR3 protein: CASSPKTGEGYTF
D gene: TRBD2; V gene: TRBV7-6; clone size: .; J gene: TRBJ2-1; CDR3 DNA: TGTGCCAGCAGCTTAGTAGGTGGTTCGACTAGCTTCAATGAGCAGTTCTTC; CDR3 protein: CASSLVGGSTSFNEQFF
D gene: .; V gene: TRBV6-1; clone size: .; J gene: TRBJ2-7; CDR3 DNA: TGTGCCAGCAGTCCAGGGCTGGCCTCCGAGCAGTACTTC; CDR3 protein: CASSPGLASEQYF
D gene: .; V gene: TRBV12-3/TRBV12-4; clone size: many; J gene: TRBJ2-3; CDR3 DNA: TGTGCCAGCAGTTTCGGGTCAGGCGCAGATACGCAGTATTTT; CDR3 protein: CASSFGSGADTQYF
D gene: TRBD1; V gene: TRBV5-1; clone size: .; J gene: TRBJ1-1; CDR3 DNA: TGCGCCAGCAGTCGACGACAGGGAGGAGAGAACACTGAAGCTTTCTTT; CDR3 protein: CASSRRQGGENTEAFF
D gene: .; V gene: TRBV4-2; clone size: few; J gene: TRBJ1-6; CDR3 DNA: TGTGCCAGCAGCCAACATCCAGGGAATAATTCACCCCTCCACTTT; CDR3 protein: CASSQHPGNNSPLHF
D gene: .; V gene: TRBV4-2; clone size: many; J gene: TRBJ1-1; CDR3 DNA: TGTGCCAGCAGCCAAGATCTGACAACGAACACTGAAGCTTTCTTT; CDR3 protein: CASSQDLTTNTEAFF
D gene: .; V gene: TRBV20-1; clone size: many; J gene: TRBJ2-1; CDR3 DNA: TGCAGTGCTAGAGATCGGGTGAAGAATGGCGATGAGCAGTTCTTC; CDR3 protein: CSARDRVKNGDEQFF
D gene: .; V gene: TRBV4-3; clone size: .; J gene: TRBJ2-1; CDR3 DNA: TGCGCCAGCAGCCAAGTCGGGGCAGGATACAATGAGCAGTTCTTC; CDR3 protein: CASSQVGAGYNEQFF
D gene: .; V gene: TRBV11-3; clone size: .; J gene: TRBJ2-5; CDR3 DNA: TGTGCCAGCAGCCCCCAAGGAGGGCGAGAGACCCAGTACTTC; CDR3 protein: CASSPQGGRETQYF
D gene: .; V gene: TRBV4-3; clone size: few; J gene: TRBJ1-3; CDR3 DNA: TGCGCCAGCAGCCAGTTAGGTGGTGGAAACACCATATATTTT; CDR3 protein: CASSQLGGGNTIYF
D gene: TRBD1; V gene: TRBV20-1; clone size: few; J gene: TRBJ2-1; CDR3 DNA: TGCAGTGCTAGAGATGCGACAGGGCGAGGTCCGGATGAGCAGTTCTTC; CDR3 protein: CSARDATGRGPDEQFF
D gene: .; V gene: TRBV20-1; clone size: many; J gene: TRBJ2-7; CDR3 DNA: TGCAGTGCTAGAGAACACTCGTCCTACGAGCAGTACTTC; CDR3 protein: CSAREHSSYEQYF
D gene: TRBD2; V gene: TRBV20-1; clone size: few; J gene: TRBJ2-1; CDR3 DNA: TGCAGTGCTAGAGGTGGACTAGTAGTCAATGAGCAGTTCTTC; CDR3 protein: CSARGGLVVNEQFF
D gene: TRBD1; V gene: TRBV6-1; clone size: few; J gene: TRBJ1-1; CDR3 DNA: TGTGCCAGCACCCGACAGGGGAACACTGAAGCTTTCTTT; CDR3 protein: CASTRQGNTEAFF
D gene: TRBD1; V gene: TRBV5-1; clone size: many; J gene: TRBJ2-2; CDR3 DNA: TGCGCCAGCAGCTCATCCGACAGGGACGGCGCCGGGGAGCTGTTTTTT; CDR3 protein: CASSSSDRDGAGELFF
D gene: TRBD1; V gene: TRBV5-1; clone size: many; J gene: TRBJ1-2; CDR3 DNA: TGCGCCAGCAGCGCATCAGGGGGGAACTATGGCTACACCTTC; CDR3 protein: CASSASGGNYGYTF
D gene: TRBD1; V gene: TRBV12-3/TRBV12-4; clone size: few; J gene: TRBJ2-7; CDR3 DNA: TGTGCCAGCAGTTTAAGCAGGACAGGGGGGTCCTACGAGCAGTACTTC; CDR3 protein: CASSLSRTGGSYEQYF
D gene: .; V gene: TRBV5-4; clone size: .; J gene: TRBJ2-3; CDR3 DNA: TGTGCCAGCAGCCGGGGCTGGCTTGCCGATACGCAGTATTTT; CDR3 protein: CASSRGWLADTQYF
D gene: .; V gene: TRBV7-2; clone size: many; J gene: TRBJ2-2; CDR3 DNA: TGTGCCAGCAGCCCGCAAGGCAGCACCGGGGAGCTGTTTTTT; CDR3 protein: CASSPQGSTGELFF